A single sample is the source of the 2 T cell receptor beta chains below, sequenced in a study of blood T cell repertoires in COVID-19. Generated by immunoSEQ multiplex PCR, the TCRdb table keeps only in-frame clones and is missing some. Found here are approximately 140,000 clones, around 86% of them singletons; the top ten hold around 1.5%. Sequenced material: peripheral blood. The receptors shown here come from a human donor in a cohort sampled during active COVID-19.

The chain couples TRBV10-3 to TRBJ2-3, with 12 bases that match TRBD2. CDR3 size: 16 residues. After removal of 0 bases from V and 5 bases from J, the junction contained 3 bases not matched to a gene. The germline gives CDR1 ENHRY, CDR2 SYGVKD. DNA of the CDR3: TGTGCCATCAGTGAGTCGACTAGCGGGAGTCGAGATACGCAGTATTTT. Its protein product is CAISESTSGSRDTQYF.

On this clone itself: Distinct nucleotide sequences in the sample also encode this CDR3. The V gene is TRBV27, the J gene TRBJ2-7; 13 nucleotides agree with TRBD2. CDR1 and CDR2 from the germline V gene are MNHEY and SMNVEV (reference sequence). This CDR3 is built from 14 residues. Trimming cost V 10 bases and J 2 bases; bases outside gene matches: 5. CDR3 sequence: CATKLAGGPYEQYF. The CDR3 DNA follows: TGTGCCACCAAACTAGCGGGGGGGCCCTACGAGCAGTACTTC.